A single sample is the source of the 25 T cell receptor beta chains below, sequenced in a study of T cells after yellow fever vaccination. TCRdb used MiXCR to reprocess the 5' RACE reads, holding one entry per CDR3 protein. The table lists approximately 330,000 distinct CDR3 sequences, approximately 4% of them singletons, with around 23% in the top ten. Sequenced here: PBMCs, sampled 5 days after the yellow fever booster vaccination. The receptor source for this set is a man aged 18-30 years who received the YFV17D yellow fever vaccine.

The chain joins TRBV15 to TRBJ1-6; D unresolved. CDR1 is LNHNV and CDR2 is YYDKDF in the germline V gene (reference sequence). Trimming took off 4 bases at V and 7 bases at J, with 17 bases between the two ends. This CDR3 has 16 amino acids. CDR3 nucleotides: TGTGCCACCAGCAAGCGGGAGCCGGGCAAAAATTCACCCCTCCACTTT. This encodes CATSKREPGKNSPLHF.

This clonotype was observed a few times. This chain links TRBV27 with TRBJ2-3, with D perhaps TRBD1 (6 bases). The CDR3 sequence is 15 residues long. CDR1 is MNHEY and CDR2 is SMNVEV in the germline V gene (reference sequence). Trimming shortened V by 6 bases and J by 1 base, and 14 bases separated the two germline ends. DNA of the CDR3: TGTGCCAGCAGCTACGTGTCAGGGGGCACAGATACGCAGTATTTT. It specifies CASSYVSGGTDTQYF.

V and J are TRBV30 and TRBJ2-7; a weak D match, TRBD2 (5 bases). The germline CDR1 and CDR2 sequences are GTSNPN and SVGIG (reference sequence). CDR3 length: 14 residues. The germline V and J ends were trimmed by 5 bases and 4 bases, with 18 bases remaining between them. Here the CDR3 reads CAWGSPQSPYEQYF. In DNA, the CDR3 is TGTGCCTGGGGGAGCCCACAATCCCCTTACGAGCAGTACTTC. Full variable domain (outside the CDR3, taken from reference TRBV30 and TRBJ2-7): SQTIHQWPATLVQPVGSPLSLECTVEGTSNPNLYWYRQAAGRGLQLLFYSVGIGQISSEVPQNLSASRPQDRQFILSSKKLLLSDSGFYLCAWGSPQSPYEQYFGPGTRLTVT.

This clonotype was found many times. In DNA form, the CDR3 reads TGTGCCAGCAGCTTACACCCCGGGGGGGGCACCGGGGAGCTGTTTTTT. It translates to CASSLHPGGGTGELFF. V and J are TRBV7-2 and TRBJ2-2, with 8 bases that match TRBD2. The V and J ends lost 2 bases and 4 bases, in that order; junction bases with no gene match: 6. This CDR3 comprises 16 residues. The germline V gene encodes CDR1 SGHTA and CDR2 FQGNSA.

Many counts were recorded for this clonotype. V usage is TRBV7-2 and J usage is TRBJ1-2; the D is unclear. In germline, CDR1 is SGHTA, CDR2 FQGNSA. The V end was cut by 5 bases, the J end by 7 bases, with 11 bases between. This CDR3 spans 12 amino acids. CDR3 in amino acids: CASSPEAGGYTF. DNA of the CDR3: TGTGCCAGCAGCCCCGAGGCGGGTGGCTACACCTTC.

This clonotype has just a few counts. This chain uses TRBV10-3 with TRBJ2-5; 9 bases are shared with TRBD2. The J segment lost 2 bases and the V segment lost 0 bases, leaving 10 bases of the junction unmatched. From germline, CDR1 is ENHRY and CDR2 SYGVKD. The CDR3 has 18 amino acids. The CDR3 DNA reads as TGTGCCATCAGTGAGTCTGGTGGGCGGGGGGGCGCTCAAGAGACCCAGTACTTC. It encodes CAISESGGRGGAQETQYF.

The CDR3 DNA reads TGCAGTGCTAGAGCCTCGGCGGGGGGGTGTGATGAGCAGTTCTTC. This sequence encodes CSARASAGGCDEQFF. This chain links TRBV20-1 with TRBJ2-1; 9 bases are shared with TRBD2. Trimming removed 1 base from V and 8 bases from J; junction bases left unmatched: 9. Per germline, CDR1 DFQATT and CDR2 SNEGSKA (reference sequence). This CDR3 contains 15 residues.

The gene calls are TRBV5-1 and TRBJ2-3; 8 bases line up with TRBD2. CDR3 length: 16 amino acids. Per the germline V gene, CDR1 is SGHRS and CDR2 is YFSETQ. V gave up 0 bases and J gave up 2 bases; unmatched junction bases: 5. CDR3: CASSLEAGGDTDTQYF. CDR3 coding DNA: TGCGCCAGCAGCTTGGAGGCGGGGGGCGACACAGATACGCAGTATTTT.

This clonotype has only a few counts. This chain uses TRBV7-2 with TRBJ2-3, with D possibly being TRBD1 (5 bases). CDR3 length: 14 residues. The germline V gene has CDR1 SGHTA and CDR2 FQGNSA. Trimming took 7 bases from V and 0 from J, leaving 11 bases between them. The CDR3: CASIRWGSTDTQYF. The CDR3 DNA reads TGTGCCAGCATCCGATGGGGCAGCACAGATACGCAGTATTTT. The whole variable domain, remainder taken from reference TRBV7-2 and TRBJ2-3, is GAGVSQSPSNKVTEKGKDVELRCDPISGHTALYWYRQSLGQGLEFLIYFQGNSAPDKSGLPSDRFSAERTGGSVSTLTIQRTQQEDSAVYLCASIRWGSTDTQYFGPGTRLTVL.

With respect to this clonotype: Since a much larger clone is just one base distant, this may be a read error. This rearrangement joins TRBV29-1 to TRBJ2-4, with 7 nucleotides matching TRBD1. Germline lookup yields CDR1 SQVTM and CDR2 ANQGSEA. The CDR3 runs to 14 residues. V lost 6 bases and J lost 8; bases outside the gene matches: 13. The CDR3 bases are TGCAGCGTCCGCCCTTTAGACAGGGCATACATTCAGTACTTC. This translates into CSVRPLDRAYIQYF.

This chain uses TRBV11-2 with TRBJ2-7, with D maybe TRBD2 (5 bases). Germline-derived CDR1 and CDR2 are SGHAT and FQNNGV. The CDR3 length is 11 residues. Trimming cost V 5 bases and J 12 bases, with 14 bases left between them. CDR3 bases: TGTGCCAGCAGCGGTGGCCCAGGACTGTACTTC. Protein sequence: CASSGGPGLYF.

This clonotype was recorded a few times. V usage is TRBV5-8 and J usage is TRBJ2-3; 8 bases are a match to TRBD2. The germline gives CDR1 SGHTS, CDR2 YDEGEE. Losses at the gene ends were 2 bases for V and 4 bases for J; bases not matched to a gene: 9. This CDR3 region has 16 residues. CDR3 nucleotides: TGTGCCAGCAGCTTTGTCACTAGCGGCCCTTCAGATACGCAGTATTTT. Its protein product is CASSFVTSGPSDTQYF.

This clonotype has only a few counts. The CDR3 reads CASSIVPTGLGGETQYF. CDR3 DNA sequence: TGTGCCAGTAGTATAGTCCCGACCGGGCTGGGGGGTGAGACCCAGTACTTC. The chain couples TRBV19 to TRBJ2-5, with TRBD2 as a possible D gene (6 bases). CDR1 is LNHDA and CDR2 is SQIVND in the germline V gene (reference sequence). CDR3 length equals 17 residues. Deletions cut 1 base from V and 5 bases from J, with 20 bases between.

This clonotype has only a few counts. V and J are TRBV18 and TRBJ1-4, with a tentative D call TRBD1 (5 bases). V lost 3 bases to trimming and J lost 4 bases, with 15 bases between them. CDR1 and CDR2 from the germline V gene are KGHSH and LQKENI. This CDR3 has 16 residues. The DNA for the CDR3 is TGTGCCAGCTCACCGGCACCGGGACTGTTTAATGAAAAACTGTTTTTT. It yields the protein CASSPAPGLFNEKLFF.

The rearrangement links TRBV12-3 or TRBV12-4 to TRBJ2-4, with 7 bases aligning to TRBD2. J was trimmed by 0 bases and V by 4 bases; bases with no gene match: 6. The CDR3 runs to 16 residues. The CDR3 region is CASSWGGGLAKNIQYF. Written as DNA, the CDR3 is TGTGCCAGCAGTTGGGGGGGTGGTTTAGCCAAAAACATTCAGTACTTC.

This clonotype showed up just a few times. The chain has TRBV18 and TRBJ1-1; D unclear. The germline CDR1 and CDR2 sequences are KGHSH and LQKENI. The CDR3 length is 16 residues. Trimming pared 0 bases from V and 5 bases from J, leaving 16 bases between. CDR3 amino acids: CASSPPDGTPKTEAFF. The CDR3 region has the DNA TGTGCCAGCTCACCACCGGACGGCACGCCGAAGACTGAAGCTTTCTTT.

This clonotype was seen a handful of times. The chain couples TRBV4-3 to TRBJ2-1, with D hard to call. CDR3 length: 12 residues. The V and J ends lost 0 bases and 8 bases respectively, with 5 bases between them. Germline V CDR1 and CDR2: LGHNA, YSLEER. The CDR3 is CASSQDPDEQFF. The CDR3 DNA reads as TGCGCCAGCAGCCAAGATCCGGATGAGCAGTTCTTC.

The chain links TRBV12-3 or TRBV12-4 to TRBJ2-3; perhaps TRBD2 as D (7 bases). The CDR3 length is 15 residues. Trimming stripped 0 bases from V and 7 bases from J, with 14 bases between. CDR3 residues: CASSLAGGPRNTQYF. The CDR3 nucleotides are TGTGCCAGCAGTTTAGCGGGGGGGCCTAGGAATACGCAGTATTTT.

Concerning this clonotype itself: A junction end diverges from the germline sequence, so it may reflect a read error. J is TRBJ2-4 and V is TRBV7-2, with D unclear. CDR3 length equals 13 residues. From germline, CDR1 is SGHTA and CDR2 FQGNSA. The CDR3 protein is CASSLNAENTQYF. CDR3 nucleotide sequence: TGTGCCAGCAGCTTAAATGCGGAAAACACTCAGTACTTC. Supplemented by reference TRBV7-2 and TRBJ2-4, the full variable domain reads GAGVSQSPSNKVTEKGKDVELRCDPISGHTALYWYRQSLGQGLEFLIYFQGNSAPDKSGLPSDRFSAERTGGSVSTLTIQRTQQEDSAVYLCASSLNAENTQYFGAGTRLSVL.

This clonotype was counted at least ten times. The chain is built from TRBV5-1 and TRBJ2-1; weak D call: TRBD2 (10 bases). V lost 4 bases and J lost 7, with 18 bases in between. The CDR3 is 15 residues long. The germline V gene has CDR1 SGHRS and CDR2 YFSETQ. CDR3 sequence: CASSQRGGTGNEQFF. CDR3 bases: TGCGCCAGCAGCCAGCGGGGGGGGACAGGGAATGAGCAGTTCTTC.

V gene TRBV5-1 combines with J gene TRBJ1-1; D is possibly TRBD1 (6 bases). Germline lookup yields CDR1 SGHRS and CDR2 YFSETQ. This CDR3 spans 15 amino acids. V was cut by 6 bases and J by 5 bases, with 20 bases left in between. The CDR3 sequence is CASNIYRGLATEAFF. The CDR3 DNA reads as TGCGCCAGCAATATTTATAGGGGGTTAGCGACTGAAGCTTTCTTT.

Ten or more counts support this clonotype. The chain is built from TRBV20-1 and TRBJ2-7; tentative D call: TRBD2 (7 bases). The CDR3 runs to 13 residues. V dropped 6 bases and J dropped 1 base, with 13 bases sitting between them. CDR1 and CDR2 (germline): DFQATT, SNEGSKA (reference sequence). Written as DNA, the CDR3 is TGCAGTGCCACGAAGGGGGGGTCCTACGAGCAGTACTTC. Its translation: CSATKGGSYEQYF.

The table lists this clonotype with a few counts. The chain couples TRBV10-3 to TRBJ2-5; 7 positions agree with TRBD2. CDR3 length equals 15 residues. Germline lookup yields CDR1 ENHRY and CDR2 SYGVKD. V lost 11 bases, J lost 4 bases, and 16 bases stayed unmatched. CDR3 in amino acids: CASTGRPGGGETQYF. CDR3 DNA sequence: TGTGCCTCCACCGGCCGGCCGGGGGGAGGAGAGACCCAGTACTTC.

This chain uses TRBV7-3 with TRBJ2-3; D gene uncertain. Germline V gives CDR1 SGHTA, CDR2 FQGTGA. The CDR3 loop spans 18 amino acids. The V end was cut by 0 bases, the J end by 0 bases, with 16 bases between. As DNA, the CDR3 is TGTGCCAGCAGCTTAACAGCTATCGGGTCGTTGAGCACAGATACGCAGTATTTT. Translated, it gives CASSLTAIGSLSTDTQYF. The variable domain in full, completed from reference TRBV7-3 and TRBJ2-3, reads GAGVSQTPSNKVTEKGKYVELRCDPISGHTALYWYRQSLGQGPEFLIYFQGTGAADDSGLPNDRFFAVRPEGSVSTLKIQRTERGDSAVYLCASSLTAIGSLSTDTQYFGPGTRLTVL.

The J gene is TRBJ1-5, the V gene TRBV28; D may be TRBD1 (5 bases). The V and J ends lost 4 bases and 5 bases respectively, with 9 bases between them. Germline loops: CDR1 MDHEN, CDR2 SYDVKM. This CDR3 contains 13 residues. CDR3 bases: TGTGCCAGCAGTTGGGGGGTGGATCAGCCCCAGCATTTT. As protein: CASSWGVDQPQHF.